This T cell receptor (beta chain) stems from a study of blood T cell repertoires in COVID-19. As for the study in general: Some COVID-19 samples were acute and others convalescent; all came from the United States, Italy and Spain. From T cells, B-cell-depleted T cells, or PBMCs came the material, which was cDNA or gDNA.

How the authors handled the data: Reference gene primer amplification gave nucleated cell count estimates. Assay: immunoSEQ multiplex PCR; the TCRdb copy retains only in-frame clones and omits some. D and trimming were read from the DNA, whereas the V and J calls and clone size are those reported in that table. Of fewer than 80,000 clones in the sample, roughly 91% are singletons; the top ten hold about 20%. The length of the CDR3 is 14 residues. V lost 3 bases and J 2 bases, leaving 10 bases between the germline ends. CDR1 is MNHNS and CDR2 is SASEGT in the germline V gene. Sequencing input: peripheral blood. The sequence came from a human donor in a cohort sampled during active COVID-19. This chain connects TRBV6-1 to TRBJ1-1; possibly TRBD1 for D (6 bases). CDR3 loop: CASSEDRLNTEAFF. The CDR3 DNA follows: TGTGCCAGCAGTGAGGACAGACTAAACACTGAAGCTTTCTTT.